Each of the 16 T cell receptor beta chains below was sequenced from the same sample in a study of cytomegalovirus exposure and HLA in healthy donors. Both 60 Vbeta primers and 13 Jbeta primers went into the PCR. TCRdb's copy holds only in-frame clones and misses some; the assay was immunoSEQ multiplex PCR. The sample records around 130,000 clones, roughly 80% being singletons. Input material: PBMCs. Receptor source: a woman aged 18-29 years in good health and CMV-seronegative.

V usage is TRBV18 and J usage is TRBJ1-4, with D possibly TRBD1 on 5 matching bases. The CDR3 runs 13 residues. V was trimmed by 2 bases and J by 7 bases, leaving 8 bases between them. Germline V gene sequence: CDR1 KGHSH, CDR2 LQKENI. The CDR3 loop reads CASSPDTGEKLFF. CDR3 nucleotide sequence: TGTGCCAGCTCACCAGATACAGGTGAAAAACTGTTTTTT.

V usage is TRBV19 and J usage is TRBJ1-1; TRBD1 might be the D (6 bases). CDR1 LNHDA and CDR2 SQIVND come from the germline V gene (reference sequence). V was shortened by 0 bases and J by 5 bases, with 13 bases between the two germline ends. The CDR3 is 15 residues long. CDR3 sequence (DNA): TGTGCCAGTAGTATAGAAGGGGGGGCAGGGACTGAAGCTTTCTTT. It encodes CASSIEGGAGTEAFF.

The CDR3 loop is CASSSWTSGGANYNEQFF. The DNA for the CDR3 is TGTGCCAGCAGCTCCTGGACTAGCGGGGGGGCCAACTACAATGAGCAGTTCTTC. The genes are TRBV5-6 and TRBJ2-1; 15 nucleotides match TRBD2. The CDR3 consists of 18 residues. The V segment lost 3 bases and the J segment 3 bases; nucleotides outside the gene matches: 7. CDR1 and CDR2 from the germline V gene are SGHDT and YYEEEE.

V is TRBV6-1 and J is TRBJ2-5, with a tentative D call TRBD1 (6 bases). TRBJ2-7 explains the end of the DNA better; the J call may be wrong. Germline CDR1 reads MNHNS; CDR2 reads SASEGT. CDR3 length: 16 residues. Here the CDR3 reads CASSVNPRDISYEQYF. The CDR3 DNA reads as TGTGCCAGCAGTGTAAACCCACGGGACATCTCCTACGAGCAGTACTTC.

The rearrangement uses TRBV5-6 and TRBJ2-7; TRBD1 matches at 7 bases. In germline, CDR1 is SGHDT, CDR2 YYEEEE. V lost 5 bases, J lost 11 bases, and 22 bases stayed unmatched. This CDR3 region has 16 residues. The CDR3: CASRYQGDTNYVLKYF. CDR3 nucleotide sequence: TGTGCCAGCAGGTATCAGGGGGACACTAATTATGTTTTGAAGTACTTC.

The V gene is TRBV7-8, the J gene TRBJ2-5; 9 bases are a match to TRBD1. Germline assignment: CDR1 SGHVS and CDR2 FQNEAQ. J lost 4 bases, V lost 1 base, and 7 bases had no gene match. This CDR3 comprises 16 residues. CDR3 nucleotide sequence: TGTGCCAGCAGCTTAGGAGGGGTGGGACAGGGAGAGACCCAGTACTTC. It yields the protein CASSLGGVGQGETQYF. Filled out from reference TRBV7-8 and TRBJ2-5, the complete variable domain reads GAGVSQSPRYKVAKRGQDVALRCDPISGHVSLFWYQQALGQGPEFLTYFQNEAQLDKSGLPSDRFFAERPEGSVSTLKIQRTQQEDSAVYLCASSLGGVGQGETQYFGPGTRLLVL.

The J gene is TRBJ1-2, the V gene TRBV29-1; 10 positions match TRBD1. The ends lost 6 bases at V and 4 bases at J; junction bases unmatched: 5. The CDR3 extends over 13 amino acids. CDR1 and CDR2 (germline): SQVTM, ANQGSEA. Written as DNA, the CDR3 is TGCAGCGTAAAGACAGGGGGCAGCTATGGCTACACCTTC. Translation: CSVKTGGSYGYTF.

This clone has a single count. The chain employs TRBV5-1 and TRBJ2-3, with TRBD2 matching 8 bases. Germline trimming cut 0 bases from V and 1 base from J; bases unmatched to any gene: 4. The length of the CDR3 is 16 residues. CDR1 is SGHRS, CDR2 YFSETQ, per germline. CDR3 residues: CASSLVSRGGTDTQYF. For the CDR3, the DNA is TGCGCCAGCAGCTTGGTCTCGCGGGGGGGCACAGATACGCAGTATTTT.

The chain couples TRBV5-1 to TRBJ1-4, with 12 bases lining up with TRBD1. The CDR3 length is 18 residues. Germline-derived CDR1 and CDR2 are SGHRS and YFSETQ. The ends lost 4 bases at V and 4 bases at J; junction bases unmatched: 11. Here the CDR3 DNA reads TGCGCCAGCAGCATCTCCGGGACAGGGGGCGCCGGTAATGAAAAACTGTTTTTT. Amino acids: CASSISGTGGAGNEKLFF.

This chain links TRBV11-2 with TRBJ1-1; D uncertain. The germline CDR1 and CDR2 sequences are SGHAT and FQNNGV. Trimming stripped 1 base from V and 10 bases from J, with 10 bases between. The CDR3 loop spans 12 amino acids. DNA for the CDR3: TGTGCCAGCAGCTTAGTTCCACGAGGAGCTTTCTTT. It yields the protein CASSLVPRGAFF.

As to this clone: Germline is not matched at one junction end, which may reflect a read error. This chain joins TRBV7-8 and TRBJ1-2; D not resolved. The V gene's germline CDR1 is SGHVS and CDR2 FQNEAQ. This CDR3 spans 14 amino acids. CDR3 DNA sequence: TGTGCCAGCAGCTTAGAAACCCAGGAGGGTGGCCACACCTTC. It encodes CASSLETQEGGHTF.

This clone has just a few counts. The chain joins TRBV6-5 to TRBJ2-2; D is uncertain. Germline CDR1 reads MNHEY; CDR2 reads SVGAGI. CDR3 length equals 15 residues. Trimming removed 4 bases from V and 6 bases from J, with 15 bases in between. The CDR3 coding sequence is TGTGCCAGCAGTTCGCCCCTCCTAGATCCCGGGGAGCTGTTTTTT. Its translation is CASSSPLLDPGELFF.

The V gene is TRBV7-2, the J gene TRBJ1-5, with D unclear. The germline CDR1 and CDR2 sequences are SGHTA and FQGNSA. CDR3 length equals 14 residues. The germline V and J ends were trimmed by 1 base and 0 bases, with 4 bases remaining between them. The CDR3 DNA reads as TGTGCCAGCAGCTTAGGGGCTAGCAATCAGCCCCAGCATTTT. Encoded protein: CASSLGASNQPQHF.

This chain links TRBV9 with TRBJ2-1, with D tentatively TRBD1 (5 bases). The V gene's germline CDR1 is SGDLS and CDR2 YYNGEE. The length of the CDR3 is 13 residues. Deletions cut 2 bases from V and 4 bases from J, with 7 bases between. The CDR3 here is CASSVDNYNEQFF. As DNA, the CDR3 is TGTGCCAGCAGCGTGGACAATTACAATGAGCAGTTCTTC.

This sequence joins TRBV7-6 and TRBJ1-1; 9 nucleotides match TRBD1. This CDR3 has 15 residues. The V and J ends lost 3 bases and 1 base, in that order; junction bases with no gene match: 3. Germline loops: CDR1 SGHVS, CDR2 FNYEAQ. This CDR3 reads CASSFQTGGNTEAFF. The CDR3 coding sequence is TGTGCCAGCAGCTTCCAGACAGGGGGGAACACTGAAGCTTTCTTT.

This clone came up once. The V gene is TRBV27, the J gene TRBJ2-5; D may be TRBD2 (6 bases). This CDR3 comprises 14 residues. CDR1 and CDR2 from the germline V gene are MNHEY and SMNVEV (reference sequence). V was shortened by 5 bases and J by 2 bases, with 12 bases between the two germline ends. CDR3 nucleotide sequence: TGTGCCAGCAGTCTGACTAGACAGCAAGAGACCCAGTACTTC. It yields the protein CASSLTRQQETQYF.